The 4 T cell receptor beta chains below were found in one sample sequenced in a study of control samples from healthy donors and cancer patients. Assay used: immunoSEQ multiplex PCR; TCRdb lists only in-frame clones, some missing. This table has 100,000 or so clones, around 89% appearing once. The sample was blood. Source of these receptors: a man aged 25 to 40 in good health.

J is TRBJ2-1 and V is TRBV27; the match to TRBD2 covers 8 bases. Trimming at V came to 3 bases and at J to 7 bases, leaving 11 bases not matched to a gene. CDR1 is MNHEY, CDR2 SMNVEV, per germline (reference sequence). The CDR3 covers 16 residues. The CDR3 here is CASSFSAGGPQNEQFF. CDR3 nucleotides: TGTGCCAGCAGTTTTTCTGCGGGAGGACCCCAAAATGAGCAGTTCTTC.

The chain employs TRBV27 and TRBJ1-2, with 7 bases fitting TRBD1. The J segment lost 4 bases and the V segment lost 6 bases, leaving 5 bases of the junction unmatched. The germline V gene has CDR1 MNHEY and CDR2 SMNVEV (reference sequence). This CDR3 comprises 13 residues. The CDR3 protein is CASSSPGGYGYTF. The CDR3 coding sequence is TGTGCCAGCAGCTCTCCAGGGGGCTATGGCTACACCTTC.

V is TRBV4-3 and J is TRBJ1-5; tentatively, D is TRBD1 (5 bases). Germline CDR1 and CDR2: LGHNA and YSLEER. Trimming took off 0 bases at V and 7 bases at J, with 13 bases between the two ends. The CDR3 totals 15 residues. Here the CDR3 DNA reads TGCGCCAGCAGCCAAGATTTACGGCAGGGCCAGCCCCAGCATTTT. Translation gives CASSQDLRQGQPQHF.

For the CDR3, the DNA is TGTGCCAGCAGCCCCCGTCTAGTGGCTTGCTGCGAGTTCTTC. It is translated as CASSPRLVACCEFF. The chain couples TRBV7-8 to TRBJ2-1; D ambiguous. The V end lost 5 bases, the J end lost 14 bases, and 22 bases lay between the germline ends. Germline lookup yields CDR1 SGHVS and CDR2 FQNEAQ. The CDR3 spans 14 residues.